A single sample is the source of the 2 T cell receptor beta chains below, sequenced in a study of blood T cells in healthy people across ages. Next came a second PCR, run for about 7 to 12 cycles, which used a sample-barcoded 5' primer along with a J-beta primer mix. TCRdb recomputed calls from the 5' RACE reads with MiXCR, one row per CDR3 protein. Here the sample spans roughly 500,000 distinct CDR3 sequences, about 26% being singletons. The sample was blood. Receptors originate from a woman between 65 and 79 years old in good health.

This rearrangement joins TRBV11-3 to TRBJ2-2; perhaps TRBD1 as D (6 bases). The CDR3 sequence is 16 residues long. The germline gives CDR1 SGHNT, CDR2 YENEEA. Trimming left V 2 bases short and J 5 bases short, with 15 bases between. The CDR3 loop is CASSLPYTRGTGELFF. DNA for the CDR3: TGTGCCAGCAGCTTACCCTACACCAGGGGAACCGGGGAGCTGTTTTTT.

This clonotype was counted many times. V and J are TRBV3-1 and TRBJ2-7; D is unresolved. Trimming shortened V by 3 bases and J by 3 bases, and 9 bases separated the two germline ends. Germline V lookup: CDR1 LGHDT, CDR2 YNNKEL (reference sequence). This CDR3 has 13 amino acids. CDR3 in DNA: TGTGCCAGCAGCCAGACCGACTTCTACGAGCAGTACTTC. Amino acid sequence: CASSQTDFYEQYF.